A selection of T cell receptor beta chains follows, all from one sample in a study of blood T cell repertoires in COVID-19. The assay was immunoSEQ multiplex PCR, and TCRdb's table has in-frame clones only and misses some. The sample has under 150,000 clones, roughly 86% seen once. Sequencing was done on a sample of peripheral blood. The receptors here all came from a woman aged 50 to 65 who had recovered from COVID-19. Both conserved end residues are part of each CDR3. A D gene is named only where the DNA matches it firmly. Not every row has a clone size; where given, it reads once, few, many or a size class.

V gene: TRBV7-3
D gene: TRBD2
J gene: TRBJ2-3
clone size: .
CDR3 protein: CASSLTAPGLAGADTQYF
CDR3 DNA: TGTGCCAGCAGCTTAACCGCCCCGGGACTAGCTGGCGCAGATACGCAGTATTTT

V gene: TRBV7-8
D gene: .
J gene: TRBJ2-6
clone size: .
CDR3 protein: CASSLYGQLLGANVLTF
CDR3 DNA: TGTGCCAGCAGCTTATACGGACAGCTCCTGGGGGCCAACGTCCTGACTTTC

V gene: TRBV2
D gene: .
J gene: TRBJ1-5
clone size: .
CDR3 protein: CASGIQGSQPQHF
CDR3 DNA: TGTGCCAGCGGAATACAGGGAAGCCAGCCCCAGCATTTT

V gene: TRBV2
D gene: TRBD1
J gene: TRBJ1-1
clone size: once
CDR3 protein: CASITQGATEAFF
CDR3 DNA: TGTGCCAGCATTACACAGGGGGCCACTGAAGCTTTCTTT

V gene: TRBV21-1
D gene: .
J gene: TRBJ1-4
clone size: .
CDR3 protein: CASSPDRPYEKLFF
CDR3 DNA: TGTGCCAGCAGCCCAGACAGGCCCTATGAAAAACTGTTTTTT

V gene: TRBV28
D gene: .
J gene: TRBJ1-2
clone size: .
CDR3 protein: CASSFEAYGYTF
CDR3 DNA: TGTGCCAGCAGTTTTGAGGCCTATGGCTACACCTTC

V gene: TRBV30
D gene: .
J gene: TRBJ1-5
clone size: .
CDR3 protein: CAWSVQSYQPQHF
CDR3 DNA: TGTGCCTGGAGTGTACAGTCCTATCAGCCCCAGCATTTT

V gene: TRBV3-1/TRBV3-2
D gene: .
J gene: TRBJ2-2
clone size: .
CDR3 protein: CASSQGGGTGELFF
CDR3 DNA: TGTGCCAGCAGCCAAGGTGGAGGCACCGGGGAGCTGTTTTTT

V gene: TRBV7-9
D gene: TRBD2
J gene: TRBJ2-1
clone size: .
CDR3 protein: CASSSSPGTSSYNEQFF
CDR3 DNA: TGTGCCAGCAGCTCGTCCCCCGGGACTAGCTCCTACAATGAGCAGTTCTTC

V gene: TRBV5-1
D gene: TRBD1
J gene: TRBJ2-1
clone size: .
CDR3 protein: CASKYETGVYNEQFF
CDR3 DNA: TGCGCCAGCAAGTATGAGACAGGGGTCTACAATGAGCAGTTCTTC

V gene: TRBV9
D gene: TRBD1
J gene: TRBJ1-1
clone size: .
CDR3 protein: CASSVGRTGRTEAFF
CDR3 DNA: TGTGCCAGCAGCGTAGGGAGGACAGGGAGGACTGAAGCTTTCTTT

V gene: TRBV27
D gene: .
J gene: TRBJ1-1
clone size: .
CDR3 protein: CASSLVGQGTEAFF
CDR3 DNA: TGTGCCAGCAGTTTGGTGGGTCAGGGCACTGAAGCTTTCTTT

V gene: TRBV6-2/TRBV6-3
D gene: TRBD2
J gene: TRBJ2-2
clone size: .
CDR3 protein: CASSSRTSGGAGELFF
CDR3 DNA: TGTGCCAGCAGCTCCCGGACTAGCGGGGGGGCCGGGGAGCTGTTTTTT

V gene: TRBV9
D gene: .
J gene: TRBJ1-2
clone size: .
CDR3 protein: CASSSAGRTNYGYTF
CDR3 DNA: TGTGCCAGCAGCTCGGCGGGACGGACTAACTATGGCTACACCTTC

V gene: TRBV4-1
D gene: .
J gene: TRBJ2-5
clone size: .
CDR3 protein: CASSQEGRGREETQYF
CDR3 DNA: TGCGCCAGCAGCCAAGAAGGCAGGGGACGGGAAGAGACCCAGTACTTC